Only a few counts were recorded for the clone carrying this T cell receptor beta chain. What it binds is not known. The data derive from a study of T cells after yellow fever vaccination. This CDR3 contains 13 residues. CDR1 is SEHNR, CDR2 FQNEAQ, per germline (reference sequence). Trimming pared 6 bases from V and 2 bases from J, leaving 11 bases between. The TCR cDNA carried a universal primer site and UMIs from 5'RACE template switching. MiXCR, run by TCRdb on the 5' RACE reads, gives a single entry per CDR3 protein. Among roughly 190,000 distinct CDR3 sequences listed, 9.5% to 12% were seen once. Points from the study as a whole: There was a possibility that FACS-sorted repertoires contained abundant clonotypes contaminating from the bulk population. Subsequent booster samples again held most clones from primary vaccination (just under 98% CD4, about 86% CD8).

The source material was CD8+ T cells sorted from PBMCs, sampled 15 days after the yellow fever booster vaccination. V gene TRBV7-9 combines with J gene TRBJ2-7; possibly TRBD1 or TRBD2 for D (6 bases each). The source of this sequence is a man between 18 and 29 years old who received the YFV17D yellow fever vaccine. CDR3: CASRPGGPYEQYF. CDR3 nucleotides: TGTGCCAGCAGACCCGGGGGCCCCTACGAGCAGTACTTC. The variable domain in full, with the rest retrieved from reference TRBV7-9 and TRBJ2-7, is DTGVSQNPRHKITKRGQNVTFRCDPISEHNRLYWYRQTLGQGPEFLTYFQNEAQLEKSRLLSDRFSAERPKGSFSTLEIQRTEQGDSAMYLCASRPGGPYEQYFGPGTRLTVT.